Below, 16 T cell receptor beta chains from the same sample are listed, as sequenced in a study of OX40 agonist ivuxolimab in advanced cancers. Only in-frame clones appear in the TCRdb table, and some are missing; sequencing was by immunoSEQ multiplex PCR. The sample lists 35,000 to 40,000 clones, around 86% occurring once. The starting material was CD4+ or CD8+ T cells sorted from blood, obtained in a trial of the OX40 agonist ivuxolimab. Receptors were obtained from an adult with an advanced solid tumor such as melanoma, head and neck, liver or kidney cancer.

The chain uses TRBV5-1 and TRBJ1-4, with 9 positions matching TRBD1. Trimming cost V 4 bases and J 6 bases; bases outside gene matches: 4. Germline values: CDR1 SGHRS, CDR2 YFSETQ. This CDR3 contains 14 residues. DNA of the CDR3: TGCGCCAGCAGCACCGGGACAGGGTATGAAAAACTGTTTTTT. Encoded protein: CASSTGTGYEKLFF.

The V gene is TRBV2, the J gene TRBJ2-5; 11 bases are shared with TRBD2. The DNA end is more similar to TRBJ2-7, so the J call may be wrong. CDR1 SNHLY and CDR2 FYNNEI come from the germline V gene. The CDR3 consists of 14 residues. For the CDR3, the DNA is TGTGCCAGCAGCTCCCTAGCGGGAGGCTACGAGCAGTACTTC. This codes for CASSSLAGGYEQYF.

This sequence joins TRBV5-6 and TRBJ2-3; the D gene is possibly TRBD2 (7 bases). CDR3 length: 17 amino acids. The V gene lost 4 bases and the J gene lost 2 bases, with 20 bases spanning the gap. Germline CDR1 SGHDT, CDR2 YYEEEE. As DNA, the CDR3 is TGTGCCAGCAGCACCTACGACGGGGGGCAATACACAGATACGCAGTATTTT. This sequence encodes CASSTYDGGQYTDTQYF.

This sequence joins TRBV2 and TRBJ1-5; D uncertain. The CDR3 contains 16 residues. Germline loops: CDR1 SNHLY, CDR2 FYNNEI. Trimming took 3 bases from V and 9 from J, leaving 21 bases between them. CDR3 amino acids: CASSEGLQAYLPPQHF. As DNA, the CDR3 is TGTGCCAGCAGTGAGGGATTGCAGGCCTACCTCCCGCCCCAGCATTTT. Together with reference TRBV2 and TRBJ1-5, the CDR3 gives the full variable domain: EPEVTQTPSHQVTQMGQEVILRCVPISNHLYFYWYRQILGQKVEFLVSFYNNEISEKSEIFDDQFSVERPDGSNFTLKIRSTKLEDSAMYFCASSEGLQAYLPPQHFGDGTRLSIL.

V usage is TRBV2 and J usage is TRBJ2-1; a weak D match, TRBD2 (5 bases). Trimming cost V 5 bases and J 10 bases, with 18 bases left between them. There are 14 residues in the CDR3. Germline V lookup: CDR1 SNHLY, CDR2 FYNNEI. DNA for the CDR3: TGTGCCAGCAGTCCCGAGCGGCGCCTCGGGGAGCAGTTCTTC. It specifies CASSPERRLGEQFF.

The rearrangement links TRBV25-1 to TRBJ1-6; 7 nucleotides align to TRBD1. J was trimmed by 6 bases and V by 3 bases; bases with no gene match: 5. CDR3 length equals 15 residues. The V gene's germline CDR1 is MGHDK and CDR2 SYGVNS. CDR3 nucleotide sequence: TGTGCCAGCAGTGAGGGGGCAGGGGGTAATTCACCCCTCCACTTT. Residues: CASSEGAGGNSPLHF.

This clone came up once. The rearrangement joins TRBV29-1 to TRBJ2-5; TRBD1 matches at 11 bases. From germline, CDR1 is SQVTM and CDR2 ANQGSEA. Germline trimming cut 6 bases from V and 5 bases from J; bases unmatched to any gene: 8. The CDR3 spans 14 residues. CDR3 nucleotides: TGCAGCGTCTACAGGACAGGGGGCGTGGAGACCCAGTACTTC. Its translation: CSVYRTGGVETQYF.

The CDR3 loop reads CASSKQRDTQYF. The DNA for the CDR3 is TGTGCCAGTAGTAAACAGAGAGATACGCAGTATTTT. This chain joins TRBV19 and TRBJ2-3; D unclear. Trimming took off 4 bases at V and 5 bases at J, with 7 bases between the two ends. The CDR3 is 12 amino acids. Germline CDR1 and CDR2: LNHDA and SQIVND (reference sequence).

This sequence joins TRBV10-2 and TRBJ2-3; D unresolved. The CDR3 is made up of 15 amino acids. The V gene lost 0 bases and the J gene lost 3 bases, with 10 bases spanning the gap. Germline V gene sequence: CDR1 WSHSY, CDR2 SAAADI. The CDR3 nucleotides read TGCGCCAGCAGTGAGTCGATTGGTTCTACAGATACGCAGTATTTT. Its protein is CASSESIGSTDTQYF.

The chain employs TRBV27 and TRBJ1-6, with a weak D call TRBD1 (5 bases). The CDR3 contains 16 residues. Germline values: CDR1 MNHEY, CDR2 SMNVEV (reference sequence). V dropped 0 bases and J dropped 7 bases, with 13 bases sitting between them. CDR3 DNA sequence: TGTGCCAGCAGTTTATCATGGGGGTCGAACAATTCACCCCTCCACTTT. Protein sequence: CASSLSWGSNNSPLHF.

Turning to this clone: The junction departs from germline at one end; a sequencing error may be responsible. The chain is built from TRBV25-1 and TRBJ2-1; possibly TRBD1 or TRBD2 for D (5 bases each). The germline V gene has CDR1 MGHDK and CDR2 SYGVNS. The CDR3 has 14 amino acids. The CDR3 spells CASIEGQGVGEQFF. CDR3 sequence (DNA): TGTGCCAGCATTGAAGGGCAGGGAGTGGGTGAGCAGTTCTTC.

The chain is built from TRBV7-2 and TRBJ2-7; unclear D gene. Trimming removed 6 bases from V and 4 bases from J, with 13 bases in between. Germline-derived CDR1 and CDR2 are SGHTA and FQGNSA. The length of the CDR3 is 13 residues. The CDR3 DNA sequence: TGTGCCAGCAGGAGAGACCAGTTTTACGAGCAGTACTTC. Residues: CASRRDQFYEQYF.

The chain is built from TRBV21-1 and TRBJ1-1. TRBV21-1 is flagged as a pseudogene. This CDR3 has 15 residues. The CDR3 loop reads CASKRPEEGWAEAFF. DNA for the CDR3: TGTGCCAGCAAACGGCCGGAGGAGGGCTGGGCTGAAGCTTTCTTT.

V usage is TRBV7-9 and J usage is TRBJ1-1; D might be TRBD1 (5 bases). The germline V gene encodes CDR1 SEHNR and CDR2 FQNEAQ (reference sequence). The CDR3 is 12 amino acids. Trimming left V 5 bases short and J 11 bases short, with 15 bases between. The DNA for the CDR3 is TGTGCCAGCAGCCCCCAAGAGGGGACTGCTTTCTTT. Protein sequence: CASSPQEGTAFF.

This chain uses TRBV7-2 with TRBJ2-3; 11 bases map to TRBD2. Looked up from germline, CDR1 is SGHTA and CDR2 is FQGNSA. V gave up 5 bases and J gave up 2 bases; unmatched junction bases: 12. The CDR3 extends over 18 amino acids. CDR3 in DNA: TGTGCCAGCAGCCCCTGGATGATAGCGGGGGGGCTCACAGATACGCAGTATTTT. Translating gives CASSPWMIAGGLTDTQYF.

The chain carries TRBV19 and TRBJ2-1; 7 bases map to TRBD2. The germline gives CDR1 LNHDA, CDR2 SQIVND (reference sequence). The length of the CDR3 is 14 residues. J gave up 10 bases and V 1 base, and 7 bases lay outside the gene matches. CDR3 loop: CASSIALALTEQFF. The CDR3 DNA follows: TGTGCCAGTAGTATAGCACTAGCGCTGACCGAGCAGTTCTTC.